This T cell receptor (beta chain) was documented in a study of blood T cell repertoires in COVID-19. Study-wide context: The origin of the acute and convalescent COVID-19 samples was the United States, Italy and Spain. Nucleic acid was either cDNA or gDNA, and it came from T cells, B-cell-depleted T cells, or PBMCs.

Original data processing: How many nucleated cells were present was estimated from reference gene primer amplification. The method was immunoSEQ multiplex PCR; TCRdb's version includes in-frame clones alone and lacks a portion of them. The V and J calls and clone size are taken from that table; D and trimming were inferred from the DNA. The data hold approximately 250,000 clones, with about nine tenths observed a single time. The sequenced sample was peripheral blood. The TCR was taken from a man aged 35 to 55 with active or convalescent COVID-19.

The CDR3 DNA follows: TGTGCCAGCAGCCTGGAACCCCGGGAAAACTACGAGCAGTACTTC. Translation: CASSLEPRENYEQYF. V is TRBV7-6 and J is TRBJ2-7, with D possibly TRBD2 on 5 matching bases. Trimming pared 5 bases from V and 3 bases from J, leaving 17 bases between. The CDR3 covers 15 residues. Germline lookup yields CDR1 SGHVS and CDR2 FNYEAQ.